These 19 T cell receptor beta chains originate from one sample sequenced in a study of blood T cell repertoires in COVID-19. Assay: immunoSEQ multiplex PCR; the TCRdb copy retains only in-frame clones and omits some. The sample lists more than 150,000 clones; 86% were seen once. Sequenced sample: peripheral blood. These receptors were obtained from a man aged 18 to 30 with acute or convalescent COVID-19.

This clone was observed a handful of times. The gene calls are TRBV18 and TRBJ1-1; possibly TRBD1 for D (5 bases). Trimming cost V 1 base and J 1 base, with 7 bases left between them. The CDR3 spans 14 residues. CDR1 is KGHSH, CDR2 LQKENI, per germline. CDR3 sequence (DNA): TGTGCCAGCTCACCACAGACAGCGAACACTGAAGCTTTCTTT. It codes for CASSPQTANTEAFF.

The chain combines TRBV28 with TRBJ2-3, with a tentative D call TRBD2 (6 bases). This CDR3 contains 15 residues. Germline V CDR1 and CDR2: MDHEN, SYDVKM. Between the trimmed V and J ends, which lost 5 bases and 1 base, there was a span of 13 bases. The CDR3 sequence is CASSPLGGGTDTQYF. In nucleotides, the CDR3 is TGTGCCAGCAGTCCCCTCGGAGGGGGCACAGATACGCAGTATTTT.

The chain uses TRBV20-1 and TRBJ1-2; D not resolved. This CDR3 is 13 amino acids long. Germline V gene data show CDR1 as DFQATT and CDR2 as SNEGSKA (reference sequence). V gave up 3 bases and J gave up 5 bases, with 13 bases separating them. The CDR3 DNA is TGCAGTGCTAGTAATGGGCCCGAATATGGCTACACCTTC. Translated: CSASNGPEYGYTF.

J is TRBJ2-3 and V is TRBV7-3, with D possibly matching TRBD1 (6 bases). Trimming left V 0 bases short and J 4 bases short, with 14 bases between. CDR1 SGHTA and CDR2 FQGTGA come from the germline V gene. The CDR3 contains 16 residues. CDR3 protein: CASSLTGRGRADTQYF. CDR3 DNA: TGTGCCAGCAGCTTAACGGGCAGGGGACGGGCAGATACGCAGTATTTT.

V usage is TRBV30 and J usage is TRBJ1-1; no clear D gene. The CDR3 extends over 12 amino acids. Germline loops: CDR1 GTSNPN, CDR2 SVGIG (reference sequence). Trimming cost V 4 bases and J 1 base, with 7 bases left between them. CDR3 protein: CAWTPGNTEAFF. DNA for the CDR3: TGTGCCTGGACTCCCGGGAACACTGAAGCTTTCTTT.

The chain employs TRBV21-1 and TRBJ2-7; no DNA check was done on the table's D call, TRBD2. TRBV21-1 is noted as a pseudogene. The CDR3 is made up of 13 amino acids. DNA of the CDR3: TGTGCCAGCAGCTCGAGGAGTCCGTCCGAGCAGTACGTC. This gives the protein CASSSRSPSEQYV.

The count of this clone is one. The chain joins TRBV7-7 to TRBJ2-5; 7 nucleotides line up with TRBD1. The germline gives CDR1 SSHAT, CDR2 FNYEAQ (reference sequence). V lost 5 bases, J lost 4 bases, and 10 bases stayed unmatched. The CDR3 spans 15 residues. CDR3 nucleotides: TGTGCCAGCAGCACCACAGGGGCGTGGGGAGAGACCCAGTACTTC. Amino acid sequence: CASSTTGAWGETQYF.

This clone showed up just once. J is TRBJ1-6 and V is TRBV5-5; TRBD1 is a possible D gene (6 bases). From germline, CDR1 is SGHKS and CDR2 YYEKEE (reference sequence). The CDR3 is 15 amino acids. The V gene lost 0 bases and the J gene lost 10 bases, with 14 bases spanning the gap. CDR3 bases: TGTGCCAGCAGCTTGGCCTGGGGGGGCGGATCACCCCTCCACTTT. Its protein is CASSLAWGGGSPLHF.

This clone was recorded a few times. The chain combines TRBV7-7 with TRBJ1-6, with TRBD1 identical over 7 bases. The CDR3 is made up of 14 amino acids. Germline-derived CDR1 and CDR2 are SSHAT and FNYEAQ (reference sequence). Trimming at V came to 5 bases and at J to 7 bases, leaving 5 bases not matched to a gene. CDR3 region: CASSRRDRNSPLHF. Written as DNA, the CDR3 is TGTGCCAGCAGCCGACGGGACAGAAATTCACCCCTCCACTTT.

The chain uses TRBV11-2 and TRBJ2-6, with TRBD1 matching 11 bases. This CDR3 is built from 17 residues. Germline-derived CDR1 and CDR2 are SGHAT and FQNNGV. The trim removed 1 base at V and 4 bases at J, leaving 3 bases unmatched. The CDR3 nucleotides read TGTGCCAGCAGCTTAGTCGGACAGGGGGCCGGGGCCAACGTCCTGACTTTC. It encodes CASSLVGQGAGANVLTF.

The CDR3, as DNA: TGTGCCTGGAGTGCCGCGGTAGACGAGCAGTACTTC. It encodes CAWSAAVDEQYF. V usage is TRBV30 and J usage is TRBJ2-7; unclear D gene. Germline V lookup: CDR1 GTSNPN, CDR2 SVGIG (reference sequence). This CDR3 is built from 12 residues. Deletions cut 1 base from V and 5 bases from J, with 9 bases between.

The chain joins TRBV7-9 to TRBJ2-5; a weak D match, TRBD1 (6 bases). Trimming shortened V by 1 base and J by 5 bases, and 20 bases separated the two germline ends. Germline V lookup: CDR1 SEHNR, CDR2 FQNEAQ (reference sequence). The CDR3 covers 17 residues. The CDR3 loop reads CASSLGSGNRVRETQYF. The CDR3 DNA sequence: TGTGCCAGCAGCTTAGGGTCCGGGAACAGGGTCCGGGAGACCCAGTACTTC. The full variable domain, with the rest looked up from reference TRBV7-9 and TRBJ2-5, is DTGVSQNPRHKITKRGQNVTFRCDPISEHNRLYWYRQTLGQGPEFLTYFQNEAQLEKSRLLSDRFSAERPKGSFSTLEIQRTEQGDSAMYLCASSLGSGNRVRETQYFGPGTRLLVL.

The table lists this clone with a count of one. This chain connects TRBV9 to TRBJ1-5; D not resolved. V was trimmed by 0 bases and J by 2 bases, leaving 9 bases between them. Per germline, CDR1 SGDLS and CDR2 YYNGEE. CDR3 length equals 15 residues. The CDR3 sequence: CASSVDVTGNQPQHF. In DNA form, the CDR3 reads TGTGCCAGCAGCGTAGACGTTACGGGCAATCAGCCCCAGCATTTT.

This clone appeared a single time. For the CDR3, the DNA is TGTGCCAGCAGTTACAGGGACAGCCCCTACAATGAGCAGTTCTTC. As protein: CASSYRDSPYNEQFF. V and J are TRBV6-5 and TRBJ2-1; 7 bases are a match to TRBD1. Germline assignment: CDR1 MNHEY and CDR2 SVGAGI. The CDR3 covers 15 residues. J lost 2 bases, V lost 2 bases, and 3 bases had no gene match.

The chain uses TRBV15 and TRBJ2-7, with 9 bases aligning to TRBD1. This CDR3 contains 14 residues. Trimming at V came to 2 bases and at J to 7 bases, leaving 6 bases not matched to a gene. Germline V gene sequence: CDR1 LNHNV, CDR2 YYDKDF (reference sequence). CDR3 in amino acids: CATSRLQGAGEQYV. DNA for the CDR3: TGTGCCACCAGCAGACTACAGGGGGCAGGGGAGCAGTACGTC.

The J gene is TRBJ1-1, the V gene TRBV7-3; D ambiguous. This CDR3 is 14 amino acids long. The V end was cut by 5 bases, the J end by 3 bases, with 13 bases between. The germline CDR1 and CDR2 sequences are SGHTA and FQGTGA. CDR3: CASSLRVGDTEAFF. In DNA, the CDR3 is TGTGCCAGCAGCCTCCGGGTGGGAGACACTGAAGCTTTCTTT.

The chain combines TRBV9 with TRBJ1-5; 10 nucleotides agree with TRBD1. With 3 bases clipped from V and 6 bases from J, the junction kept 3 bases outside the gene matches. The CDR3 spans 14 residues. From germline, CDR1 is SGDLS and CDR2 YYNGEE. This CDR3 reads CASSGQGASQPQHF. The CDR3 DNA sequence: TGTGCCAGCAGCGGACAGGGGGCTAGTCAGCCCCAGCATTTT.

The rearrangement joins TRBV28 to TRBJ2-5; D remains ambiguous. V gave up 3 bases and J gave up 1 base, with 12 bases separating them. The CDR3 length is 15 residues. CDR1 is MDHEN and CDR2 is SYDVKM in the germline V gene. The chain's CDR3 is CASSFVSEIQETQYF. In nucleotides, the CDR3 is TGTGCCAGCAGTTTTGTAAGCGAAATCCAAGAGACCCAGTACTTC.

The V gene is TRBV30, the J gene TRBJ2-1, with no clear D. CDR3 size: 14 residues. V was trimmed by 3 bases and J by 0 bases, leaving 9 bases between them. Germline V CDR1 and CDR2: GTSNPN, SVGIG (reference sequence). CDR3 sequence reads: CAWSPSSSYNEQFF. The CDR3 DNA sequence: TGTGCCTGGAGCCCAAGTAGCTCCTACAATGAGCAGTTCTTC.